This paragraph covers one TCR beta chain sequence. This clonotype came up a few times. Its antigen target is currently unknown. Base qualities are missing; no much larger clone stands one base away. The sample originates from a study of response to subunit inactivated influenza vaccine (dated by TCRdb to the late 2010s). For the wider study: To follow how T cells responded to a trivalent subunit inactivated influenza vaccine, the researchers relied on deep quantitative profiling of the T cell receptor repertoire. Study-wide findings and limitations: It was suggested by the authors that each seasonal influenza vaccination may recruit only a limited number of new T cells.

The library was generated by RT-PCR. The data were produced on an Illumina HiSeq 2500. The raw public reads went through TCRdb reprocessing: fastp at Q25, MiXCR clone calling, in-frame beta chains kept. A single entry per CDR3 protein holds the most common genes and DNA from its merged rows. For this sample there are a few hundred thousand distinct CDR3 sequences; about a tenth appear just once. The ten largest clones represent approximately 12% of the sample. The time point label of this sample denotes: 45 days after influenza vaccine administration. The CDR3 contains 14 residues, cysteine and phenylalanine counted. The entry retains the CDR3 DNA only, 42 bases that are in frame from base 1. CDR1 and CDR2 are read off the germline V gene as MNHNS and SASEGT. V and J are trimmed by 6 bases and 1 base, and the gene matches miss 5 bases of the junction.

The sequence links TRBV6-1 to TRBJ1-2, with 7 bases aligning to TRBD1. The material was PBMCs from blood, obtained about 40 days after vaccination. The source of this sequence is a middle-aged man who received an inactivated influenza vaccine. Donor details come from another sample of the same person, matched by shared clones. The nucleotide sequence reads as follows: TGTGCCAGCAGGGGGACAGAAGATAACTATGGCTACACCTTC. It encodes CASRGTEDNYGYTF.